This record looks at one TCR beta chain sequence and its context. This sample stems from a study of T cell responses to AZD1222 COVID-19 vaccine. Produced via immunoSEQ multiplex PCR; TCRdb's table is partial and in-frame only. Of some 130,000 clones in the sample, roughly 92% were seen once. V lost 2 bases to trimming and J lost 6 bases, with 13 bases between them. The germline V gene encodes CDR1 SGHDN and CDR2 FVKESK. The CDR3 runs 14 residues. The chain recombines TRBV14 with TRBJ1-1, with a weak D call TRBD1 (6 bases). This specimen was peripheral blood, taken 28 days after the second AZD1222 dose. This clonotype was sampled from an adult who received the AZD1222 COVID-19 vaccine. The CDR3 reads CASSQSGQDSEAFF. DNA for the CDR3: TGTGCCAGCAGCCAATCGGGACAAGACTCTGAAGCTTTCTTT.